These 9 T cell receptor beta chains were sequenced from one sample in a study of T cell responses to AZD1222 COVID-19 vaccine. Clones were read by immunoSEQ multiplex PCR, and TCRdb kept only the in-frame ones, dropping some. The sample includes nearly 80,000 clones, 80% of them seen just once. Source: peripheral blood, taken on day 0 of AZD1222 vaccination. These TCRs come from an adult in good health.

The chain recombines TRBV24-1 with TRBJ1-3, with D possibly TRBD1 on 5 matching bases. CDR3 length: 15 amino acids. In germline, CDR1 is KGHDR, CDR2 SFDVKD. The ends were cut back, 2 bases at V and 4 bases at J, with 11 bases in the middle. CDR3 protein: CATSDSQGGGNTIYF. The CDR3 nucleotides are TGTGCCACCAGTGATTCCCAGGGAGGAGGAAACACCATATATTTT.

V gene TRBV19 combines with J gene TRBJ1-1, with 9 positions matching TRBD1. CDR1 LNHDA and CDR2 SQIVND come from the germline V gene (reference sequence). CDR3 length: 17 residues. The J segment lost 4 bases and the V segment lost 5 bases, leaving 14 bases of the junction unmatched. The CDR3 DNA reads as TGTGCCAGTAGTTCTCAAGTCTCGGACAGGGGTTCCACTGAAGCTTTCTTT. This encodes CASSSQVSDRGSTEAFF.

V is TRBV6-5 and J is TRBJ2-7; D possibly uses TRBD1 or TRBD2 (5 bases each). Germline V gene sequence: CDR1 MNHEY, CDR2 SVGAGI. The CDR3 spans 14 residues. The germline V and J ends were trimmed by 4 bases and 6 bases, with 16 bases remaining between them. The CDR3 region has the DNA TGTGCCAGCAGTTCGATAGTCGGGGCTGTCGAGCAGTACTTC. It is translated as CASSSIVGAVEQYF.

The genes are TRBV6-4 and TRBJ1-1; D is uncertain. V was cut by 6 bases and J by 2 bases, with 10 bases left in between. In germline, CDR1 is MRHNA, CDR2 SNTAGT. The CDR3 is made up of 13 amino acids. CDR3 coding DNA: TGTGCCAGCAGACAGAACCCCAACACTGAAGCTTTCTTT. Translation gives CASRQNPNTEAFF.

This clone was seen only once. The rearrangement joins TRBV5-1 to TRBJ2-2, with D tentatively TRBD1 (6 bases). The CDR3 length is 16 residues. V gave up 3 bases and J gave up 0 bases, with 12 bases separating them. Per germline, CDR1 SGHRS and CDR2 YFSETQ. CDR3 DNA sequence: TGCGCCAGCAGCTCGGGACAAAGCGCGAACACCGGGGAGCTGTTTTTT. Translated: CASSSGQSANTGELFF.

This clone was counted once. The rearrangement uses TRBV2 and TRBJ1-3; D is ambiguous. Trimming took off 6 bases at V and 4 bases at J, with 7 bases between the two ends. The CDR3 covers 12 residues. Germline CDR1 SNHLY, CDR2 FYNNEI. CDR3 residues: CASRAAGNTIYF. The CDR3 DNA sequence: TGTGCCAGCAGGGCGGCCGGAAACACCATATATTTT.

A remark on this clone: Distinct nucleotide sequences in the sample also encode this CDR3. The rearrangement joins TRBV24-1 to TRBJ1-5; D is unclear. Trimming removed 3 bases from V and 0 bases from J, with 5 bases in between. Germline lookup yields CDR1 KGHDR and CDR2 SFDVKD. CDR3 length: 14 amino acids. Here the CDR3 DNA reads TGTGCCACCAGTGATCTCAGTAGCAATCAGCCCCAGCATTTT. It is translated as CATSDLSSNQPQHF.

This clone has only a few counts. The chain couples TRBV19 to TRBJ1-2; D gene unclear. The V gene lost 0 bases and the J gene lost 8 bases, with 16 bases spanning the gap. From germline, CDR1 is LNHDA and CDR2 SQIVND (reference sequence). The CDR3 has 15 amino acids. The CDR3 DNA reads as TGTGCCAGTAGTATAGATCTATCCACCGGTGGAGGCTACACCTTC. This sequence encodes CASSIDLSTGGGYTF.

The chain joins TRBV4-2 to TRBJ2-1; 9 positions match TRBD2. Trimming removed 0 bases from V and 6 bases from J; junction bases left unmatched: 6. The CDR3 extends over 16 amino acids. The germline V gene has CDR1 LGHNA and CDR2 YNFKEQ. The CDR3 DNA follows: TGTGCCAGCAGCCAAGATGGCCTAGCGGGGATCAATGAGCAGTTCTTC. As protein: CASSQDGLAGINEQFF.